The 22 T cell receptor beta chains reported below all come from one sample, sequenced in a study of identical twins. TCRdb called the 5' RACE reads again in MiXCR, with one record for every CDR3 protein. The repertoire holds a few hundred thousand distinct CDR3 sequences, 15% seen once, with less than 0.5% in the top ten. The sample was also reused in another study, on yellow fever vaccine responses in identical twins.

Material: CD4+ T cells sorted from blood. Receptors originate from a woman aged 18-30 years in good health.

V is TRBV29-1 and J is TRBJ1-1; D may be TRBD1 (6 bases). V was clipped by 7 bases and J by 0 bases, with 12 bases between them. Per germline, CDR1 SQVTM and CDR2 ANQGSEA. The CDR3 spans 13 residues. CDR3: CSANRDLNTEAFF. CDR3 nucleotides: TGCAGCGCTAACAGGGATTTGAACACTGAAGCTTTCTTT.

The genes are TRBV6-4 and TRBJ2-1, with D unclear. This CDR3 is built from 12 residues. Germline CDR1 is MRHNA and CDR2 is SNTAGT. V lost 0 bases and J 12 bases, leaving 9 bases between the germline ends. The CDR3, as DNA: TGTGCCAGCAGTGACTCAGGCCCCACGCAGTTCTTC. Amino acid sequence: CASSDSGPTQFF.

This clonotype was observed a handful of times. The chain couples TRBV29-1 to TRBJ2-7; no reliable D call. The CDR3 has 13 amino acids. The germline V and J ends were trimmed by 6 bases and 2 bases, with 14 bases remaining between them. Per the germline V gene, CDR1 is SQVTM and CDR2 is ANQGSEA. Written as DNA, the CDR3 is TGCAGCGTACTTAACCCCGTGACCTACGAGCAGTACTTC. It yields the protein CSVLNPVTYEQYF.

In this sample, this clonotype turned up a few times. This sequence joins TRBV13 and TRBJ1-1; no reliable D call. CDR3 length: 14 amino acids. V dropped 1 base and J dropped 6 bases, with 12 bases sitting between them. Germline-derived CDR1 and CDR2 are PRHDT and FYEKMQ (reference sequence). CDR3 sequence (DNA): TGTGCCAGCAGCTTAGTTGGCCTGCTCGCTGAAGCTTTCTTT. Encoded protein: CASSLVGLLAEAFF.

This clonotype appeared a few times. The V and J genes are TRBV27 and TRBJ2-7; 9 positions match TRBD2. The CDR3 length is 15 residues. The V gene's germline CDR1 is MNHEY and CDR2 SMNVEV (reference sequence). The V and J ends lost 5 bases and 5 bases, in that order; junction bases with no gene match: 10. CDR3 region: CASSPRRLAVDEQYF. The CDR3 nucleotides are TGTGCCAGCAGTCCGCGTCGACTAGCGGTAGACGAGCAGTACTTC.

In this sample, this clonotype turned up many times. The genes are TRBV20-1 and TRBJ2-1; 15 positions match TRBD2. The CDR3 consists of 19 residues. Germline loops: CDR1 DFQATT, CDR2 SNEGSKA (reference sequence). With V trimmed by 1 base and J by 4 bases, 11 bases remained unmatched. The CDR3 nucleotides read TGCAGTGCTAGAGGGAACCCGGGACTAGCGGGAGGTCCATACAATGAGCAGTTCTTC. Protein product: CSARGNPGLAGGPYNEQFF.

The chain recombines TRBV3-1 with TRBJ2-1; possibly TRBD2 for D (6 bases). V was cut by 1 base and J by 9 bases, with 13 bases left in between. CDR1 is LGHDT and CDR2 is YNNKEL in the germline V gene (reference sequence). The CDR3 runs 14 residues. The CDR3 sequence: CASSQAGGVSEQFF. The CDR3 nucleotides are TGTGCCAGCAGCCAAGCAGGCGGGGTGAGTGAGCAGTTCTTC.

In its sample, this clonotype was seen a few times. The rearrangement uses TRBV7-2 and TRBJ2-7; TRBD2 matches 10 bases. V trimming: 2 bases; J trimming: 7 bases; junction bases outside the gene matches: 8. The CDR3 covers 15 residues. The germline V gene has CDR1 SGHTA and CDR2 FQGNSA. CDR3 DNA sequence: TGTGCCAGCAGCTTAAGCCTAGCGGGAGAGTGGGAGCAGTACTTC. It encodes CASSLSLAGEWEQYF.

The V gene is TRBV12-3 or TRBV12-4, the J gene TRBJ2-7; D perhaps matches TRBD1 (5 bases). Trimming took off 5 bases at V and 0 bases at J, with 14 bases between the two ends. There are 15 residues in the CDR3. For the CDR3, the DNA is TGTGCCAGCAGTCCCCATCCGACAGTCTCCTACGAGCAGTACTTC. This codes for CASSPHPTVSYEQYF.

Only a few counts were recorded for this clonotype. This chain connects TRBV12-3 or TRBV12-4 to TRBJ2-3; 15 positions agree with TRBD2. The CDR3 is 17 residues long. V lost 3 bases, J lost 2 bases, and 3 bases stayed unmatched. CDR3 sequence reads: CASSLGTSGGFTDTQYF. The CDR3 coding sequence is TGTGCCAGCAGTTTGGGGACTAGCGGGGGGTTCACAGATACGCAGTATTTT.

This chain connects TRBV12-3 or TRBV12-4 to TRBJ1-1, with TRBD1 matching over 7 bases. This CDR3 has 15 amino acids. Germline trimming cut 6 bases from V and 4 bases from J; bases unmatched to any gene: 11. For the CDR3, the DNA is TGTGCCAGCAGCTATGATGACAGGGAAGGCACTGAAGCTTTCTTT. Translation gives CASSYDDREGTEAFF.

This clonotype turned up a few times. The chain recombines TRBV15 with TRBJ2-3, with 7 bases fitting TRBD1. This CDR3 spans 13 amino acids. CDR1 LNHNV and CDR2 YYDKDF come from the germline V gene (reference sequence). V gave up 5 bases and J gave up 4 bases; unmatched junction bases: 3. In DNA form, the CDR3 reads TGTGCCACCAGCGTAGGGGGCCCAGATACGCAGTATTTT. This sequence encodes CATSVGGPDTQYF.

This chain joins TRBV4-1 and TRBJ2-5, with D perhaps matching TRBD1 (5 bases). The V gene lost 5 bases and the J gene lost 2 bases, with 15 bases spanning the gap. Germline values: CDR1 MGHRA, CDR2 YSYEKL. CDR3 length: 15 amino acids. Here the CDR3 reads CASSEGRQQQETQYF. CDR3 DNA: TGCGCCAGCAGCGAAGGCCGACAGCAGCAAGAGACCCAGTACTTC.

This clonotype was recorded a few times. At one end the junction does not follow the germline gene, possibly because of a read error. This chain joins TRBV7-9 and TRBJ2-5; 7 nucleotides match TRBD2. Germline assignment: CDR1 SEHNR and CDR2 FQNEAQ (reference sequence). The CDR3 consists of 14 residues. CDR3 DNA: TGCGGGTCAGGCACTAGCGTCCCGCGGGAGACCCAGTACTTC. Translating gives CGSGTSVPRETQYF. The full variable domain, completed using reference TRBV7-9 and TRBJ2-5, is DTGVSQNPRHKITKRGQNVTFRCDPISEHNRLYWYRQTLGQGPEFLTYFQNEAQLEKSRLLSDRFSAERPKGSFSTLEIQRTEQGDSAMYLCGSGTSVPRETQYFGPGTRLLVL.

The gene calls are TRBV5-1 and TRBJ2-5; 7 nucleotides align to TRBD1. In germline, CDR1 is SGHRS, CDR2 YFSETQ. The CDR3 contains 16 residues. The V segment lost 3 bases and the J segment 1 base; nucleotides outside the gene matches: 9. The CDR3 DNA follows: TGCGCCAGCAGCTCCACAGGGGCCACGGCCCAAGAGACCCAGTACTTC. It is translated as CASSSTGATAQETQYF.

This clonotype was seen a few times. The chain uses TRBV6-5 and TRBJ2-3; no clear D. V was clipped by 0 bases and J by 0 bases, with 13 bases between them. Germline V gene lookup returns CDR1 MNHEY and CDR2 SVGAGI. The CDR3 extends over 17 amino acids. This CDR3 reads CASSYSKAGASTDTQYF. DNA for the CDR3: TGTGCCAGCAGTTACTCGAAGGCAGGAGCCAGCACAGATACGCAGTATTTT.

The V call is TRBV7-6, the J call TRBJ2-7; D gene uncertain. Trimming removed 5 bases at V and 1 base at J, with 15 bases between. This CDR3 spans 15 amino acids. CDR1 is SGHVS, CDR2 FNYEAQ, per germline. The CDR3 bases are TGTGCCAGCAGCCCCTCCCTTGGGCCGTCCTACGAGCAGTACTTC. Translating gives CASSPSLGPSYEQYF.

This clonotype has ten or more counts. J is TRBJ2-7 and V is TRBV20-1; D unclear. Germline V CDR1 and CDR2: DFQATT, SNEGSKA (reference sequence). Trimming removed 3 bases from V and 2 bases from J, with 11 bases in between. The CDR3 length is 13 residues. The CDR3 DNA follows: TGCAGTGCTAGTATCCAGACCACCTACGAGCAGTACTTC. It yields the protein CSASIQTTYEQYF.

This clonotype was detected ten times or more. J is TRBJ2-3 and V is TRBV25-1; no firm D call. The CDR3 is made up of 11 amino acids. The germline V gene has CDR1 MGHDK and CDR2 SYGVNS. Trimming stripped 3 bases from V and 7 bases from J, with 5 bases between. The CDR3 region has the DNA TGTGCCAGCAGTGAGGGGAATACGCAGTATTTT. Its translation: CASSEGNTQYF.

CDR3 DNA sequence: TGTGCCAGCACCAACCTATCTGGGGCCAACGTCCTGACTTTC. This codes for CASTNLSGANVLTF. V gene TRBV7-9 combines with J gene TRBJ2-6, with D unclear. This CDR3 comprises 14 residues. Trimming took off 7 bases at V and 1 base at J, with 8 bases between the two ends. CDR1 is SEHNR, CDR2 FQNEAQ, per germline (reference sequence).

This clonotype appeared once. The V gene is TRBV6-1, the J gene TRBJ2-2; tentative D call: TRBD2 (7 bases). This CDR3 is 17 amino acids long. Trimming stripped 6 bases from V and 0 bases from J, with 17 bases between. From germline, CDR1 is MNHNS and CDR2 SASEGT. CDR3 sequence: CASRSRGRGTNTGELFF. In nucleotides, the CDR3 is TGTGCCAGCAGATCGAGGGGGAGGGGAACGAACACCGGGGAGCTGTTTTTT.

This rearrangement joins TRBV5-6 to TRBJ1-2; the D gene is possibly TRBD1 (5 bases). The ends were cut back, 2 bases at V and 4 bases at J, with 6 bases in the middle. Germline V gene sequence: CDR1 SGHDT, CDR2 YYEEEE. The CDR3 contains 12 residues. CDR3 in DNA: TGTGCCAGCAGCTTCCAGGGCTATGGCTACACCTTC. This translates into CASSFQGYGYTF.